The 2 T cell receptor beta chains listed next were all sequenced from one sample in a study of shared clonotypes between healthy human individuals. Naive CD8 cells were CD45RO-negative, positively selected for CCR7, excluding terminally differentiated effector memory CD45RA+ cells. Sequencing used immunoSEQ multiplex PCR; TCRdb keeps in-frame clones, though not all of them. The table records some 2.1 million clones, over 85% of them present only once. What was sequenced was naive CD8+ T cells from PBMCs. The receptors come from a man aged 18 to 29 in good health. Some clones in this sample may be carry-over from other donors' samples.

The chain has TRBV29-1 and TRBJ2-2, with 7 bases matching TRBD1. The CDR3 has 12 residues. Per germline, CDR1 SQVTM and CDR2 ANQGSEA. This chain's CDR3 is CSSTGSTGELFF. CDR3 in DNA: TGCAGTTCGACAGGGTCGACCGGGGAGCTGTTTTTT.

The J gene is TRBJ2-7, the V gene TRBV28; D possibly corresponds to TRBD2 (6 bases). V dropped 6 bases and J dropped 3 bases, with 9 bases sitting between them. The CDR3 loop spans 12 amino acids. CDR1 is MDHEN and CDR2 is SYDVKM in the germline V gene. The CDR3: CASSGRYYEQYF. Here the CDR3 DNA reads TGTGCCAGCAGCGGGAGATACTACGAGCAGTACTTC. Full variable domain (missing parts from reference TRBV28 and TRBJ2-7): DVKVTQSSRYLVKRTGEKVFLECVQDMDHENMFWYRQDPGLGLRLIYFSYDVKMKEKGDIPEGYSVSREKKERFSLILESASTNQTSMYLCASSGRYYEQYFGPGTRLTVT.